The present entry profiles one T cell receptor beta chain with its context. This clone was found a few times. Its antigen specificity is not known. No clone much larger than this one lies a single base away; base qualities are absent. The library was prepared using the immunoSEQ multiplex PCR assay. RNA was extracted from all samples and reverse transcribed into cDNA as template for TCR sequencing. SuperScript III was used for first-strand cDNA synthesis, primed with a 2:1 mix of oligo-dT and random hexamers. A synthetic immune receptor repertoire was used to gauge amplification bias, and whatever bias remained was removed computationally. The paper's processing steps were these. Raw reads were preprocessed to remove errors, and CDR3 was defined by IMGT conventions from the conserved cysteine to phenylalanine. Clonality was computed as 1 minus the Shannon entropy, with the entropy normalized by log2 of the number of productive unique TCRs. CD4 or CD8 identity of scalp clones was inferred by cross-referencing scalp TCRbeta sequences with sorted blood CD4 and CD8 repertoires. Here the immuneACCESS table is served through TCRdb, limited to in-frame sequences with V and J called. Missing clones are a known gap in these copies; in checked studies unresolved V genes cover under half, and the rest lacks a known reason. That table is the source of V, J and clone size, and D and trimming were worked out from the DNA. The sample profile shows about 180,000 clones; 59% of them were found once. The top ten constitute roughly 14% of the sample.

This entry belongs to a study of CD8+ T cells in alopecia areata (dated by TCRdb to 2016 to 2019). The study in broad terms: Treated patients were enrolled in an open-label pilot trial of oral tofacitinib, 5 to 10 mg twice daily, for moderate-to-severe alopecia areata. High-throughput TCRbeta sequencing was used to examine T cell clonal expansion in alopecia areata in both the C3H/HeJ mouse model and human patients. immunoSEQ multiplex PCR using 35 Vbeta forward primers and 13 Jbeta reverse primers was used to amplify TCRbeta CDR3 regions. Human TCRbeta sequencing covered scalp tissue and sorted CD4+ and CD8+ peripheral blood T cells from patchy and totalis/universalis alopecia areata patients and healthy controls. Patients on tofacitinib were biopsied at baseline and after 4 and 24 weeks of treatment, and several of the patients also had a later scalp biopsy. Clonality in the scalp was compared among normal scalp (n=4), patchy alopecia areata scalp (n=8), and alopecia totalis/universalis scalp (n=8). The RNA source kit depended on sample type: the PAXgene miRNA kit for fixed scalp, the miRNeasy kit for PBMCs, and the RNeasy kit for mouse skin. Tofacitinib was administered for 6 to 18 months, and 6 months of follow-up off drug were then conducted to assess delayed response and recurrence.

From the cysteine through the phenylalanine, the CDR3 covers 15 amino acids. The DNA shown is the 45-base CDR3, in frame from base 1. From the germline V gene, CDR1 is SGDLS and CDR2 is YYNGEE. Relative to germline, V is missing 0 bases and J is missing 5 bases, with 7 bases of the junction outside any gene match. The sample's time point label is to be understood as: baseline before oral tofacitinib. Peripheral blood and lesional scalp punch biopsies were obtained from patients with alopecia areata. PBMCs were isolated by density centrifugation and stained for CD3, CD4 and CD8, and CD4+ and CD8+ T cells were sorted on a FACSAria. Paper-wide results and their limitations: Compared with normal scalp, lesional scalp, particularly in alopecia totalis/universalis, had higher clonality and more expanded CD8+ clones, which suggests antigenic drive. Unlike mouse skin, where gammadelta T cells dominate, normal human skin contains resident alphabeta T cells that get sequenced too, which complicates analysis of the scalp TCR repertoire. Compared with mice, TCR sequences shared between patients were less clear, possibly partly because of HLA diversity across the patient population.

The rearranged segments are TRBV9 and TRBJ1-2, and 7 junctional nucleotides match TRBD1. This TCR was recovered from a human donor with alopecia areata. The sequencing here drew on CD4+ T cells sorted from blood, taken at week 0. The DNA is TGTGCCAGCAGCGTAGGTGACAGGGCAGAGTATGGCTACACCTTC. It translates as CASSVGDRAEYGYTF.